A selection of T cell receptor beta chains follows, all from one sample in a study of OX40 agonist ivuxolimab in advanced cancers. Clones were sequenced by immunoSEQ multiplex PCR, and TCRdb holds only the in-frame ones, with some missing. Altogether about 24,000 clones are present, around 83% being singletons, with the ten largest covering around 16%. The sample here was CD4+ or CD8+ T cells sorted from blood, taken in a trial of the OX40 agonist ivuxolimab. These receptors all stem from an adult with an advanced solid tumor such as melanoma, head and neck, liver or kidney cancer. Both conserved end residues are part of each CDR3. The D gene is left open where the match is weak. For some rows the clone size is stated as once, few or many, or as a class when expanded; others skip it.

>TRBV2|few|NA|TRBJ2-3
CASSEFLGTDTQYF
TGTGCCAGCAGTGAATTTCTCGGCACAGATACGCAGTATTTT
>TRBV18|NA|TRBD1|TRBJ2-3
CASSLDRDTQYF
TGTGCCAGCTCACTGGACAGGGATACGCAGTATTTT
>TRBV2|NA|NA|TRBJ1-2
CASTLLTDNYGYTF
TGTGCCAGCACCTTATTGACGGACAACTATGGCTACACCTTC
>TRBV2|once|NA|TRBJ1-5
CASRELAAGQPQHF
TGTGCCAGCAGGGAACTGGCAGCCGGTCAGCCCCAGCATTTT
>TRBV9|NA|NA|TRBJ2-7
CASSVVRGGEQYF
TGTGCCAGCAGCGTAGTCCGAGGGGGGGAGCAGTACTTC
>TRBV11-2|NA|NA|TRBJ2-7
CASSRGGGGQYEQYF
TGTGCCAGCAGCCGCGGTGGAGGGGGGCAGTACGAGCAGTACTTC
>TRBV5-1|NA|TRBD1|TRBJ1-2
CASRSTGSDGYTF
TGCGCCAGCAGGTCGACAGGGTCGGATGGCTACACCTTC
>TRBV30|NA|NA|TRBJ2-7
CAGGTYYEQYF
TGTGCCGGAGGGACTTACTACGAGCAGTACTTC
>TRBV5-4|NA|NA|TRBJ1-2
CASSLGDYGYTF
TGTGCCAGCAGCTTAGGGGACTATGGCTACACCTTC
>TRBV16|few|TRBD2|TRBJ2-7
CASSQSAGSYEQYF
TGTGCCAGCAGCCAATCAGCGGGGTCCTACGAGCAGTACTTC
>TRBV11-2|NA|NA|TRBJ2-6
CASSPVLGSGANVLTF
TGTGCCAGCAGCCCAGTGTTGGGCTCTGGGGCCAACGTCCTGACTTTC
>TRBV27|NA|TRBD1|TRBJ2-1
CASRRDSQTYNEQFF
TGTGCCAGCAGAAGGGACAGCCAAACCTACAATGAGCAGTTCTTC
>TRBV18|NA|TRBD1|TRBJ1-2
CASSHTGGSYGYTF
TGTGCCAGCTCCCACACAGGGGGCAGTTATGGCTACACCTTC
>TRBV18|NA|NA|TRBJ2-1
CASSSNYNEQFF
TGTGCCAGCTCATCAAACTACAATGAGCAGTTCTTC
>TRBV7-3|few|TRBD2|TRBJ2-5
CASSQGLAEETQYF
TGTGCCAGCAGCCAGGGACTAGCGGAAGAGACCCAGTACTTC